Below are 12 T cell receptor beta chains sequenced from a single sample in a study of blood T cell repertoires in COVID-19. Some clones are missing from TCRdb's copy, which holds only in-frame ones; the method was immunoSEQ multiplex PCR. The table records over 450,000 clones, approximately 92% of them present only once. Material for sequencing was peripheral blood. These receptor sequences come from a man younger than 35 with COVID-19, enrolled during active disease.

This clone was recorded only once. The chain has TRBV29-1 and TRBJ2-1; 11 positions agree with TRBD2. Trimming took 5 bases from V and 8 from J; bases not matched to a gene: 5. CDR3 size: 13 residues. CDR1 and CDR2 from the germline V gene are SQVTM and ANQGSEA. The CDR3 here is CSVLGLAGYEQFF. CDR3 sequence (DNA): TGCAGCGTTCTAGGACTAGCGGGTTATGAGCAGTTCTTC.

The chain uses TRBV19 and TRBJ2-6; 11 bases are a match to TRBD1. With V trimmed by 6 bases and J by 3 bases, 10 bases remained unmatched. CDR1 LNHDA and CDR2 SQIVND come from the germline V gene (reference sequence). This CDR3 comprises 18 residues. DNA of the CDR3: TGTGCCAGTAGCCCAGACGGACAGGGGGCGCTTGGGGCCAACGTCCTGACTTTC. It is translated as CASSPDGQGALGANVLTF.

This clone came up once. The CDR3 protein is CATSPSGGYTYEQYF. CDR3 nucleotide sequence: TGTGCCACCAGCCCTAGCGGGGGGTATACCTACGAGCAGTACTTC. This rearrangement joins TRBV15 to TRBJ2-7; TRBD2 matches at 11 bases. Germline values: CDR1 LNHNV, CDR2 YYDKDF (reference sequence). The CDR3 sequence is 15 residues long. The V and J ends lost 5 bases and 2 bases, in that order; junction bases with no gene match: 5.

The V and J genes are TRBV5-1 and TRBJ2-3; D remains unclear. Deletions cut 0 bases from V and 0 bases from J, with 11 bases between. This CDR3 is built from 16 residues. Per the germline V gene, CDR1 is SGHRS and CDR2 is YFSETQ. The CDR3 spells CASSLDPHTSTDTQYF. Written as DNA, the CDR3 is TGCGCCAGCAGCTTGGATCCCCATACTAGCACAGATACGCAGTATTTT.

In its sample, this clone was seen once. This chain links TRBV5-1 with TRBJ2-1, with D perhaps matching TRBD1 (6 bases). The germline CDR1 and CDR2 sequences are SGHRS and YFSETQ. This CDR3 comprises 15 residues. V lost 0 bases and J 9 bases, leaving 16 bases between the germline ends. The CDR3 DNA reads TGCGCCAGCAGCTTGGAAACAGGGTCATCCACTGAGCAGTTCTTC. It translates to CASSLETGSSTEQFF.

This clone was detected a few times. The V and J genes are TRBV27 and TRBJ2-1, with 7 bases fitting TRBD2. CDR3 length: 17 amino acids. From germline, CDR1 is MNHEY and CDR2 SMNVEV (reference sequence). J was trimmed by 8 bases and V by 4 bases; bases with no gene match: 17. CDR3 region: CASSSRLGGRDPHEQFF. Here the CDR3 DNA reads TGTGCCAGCAGTTCCCGTCTGGGAGGGCGGGACCCGCATGAGCAGTTCTTC.

Points on this clone: At one boundary the junction diverges from the germline segment, which might be a read error. This rearrangement joins TRBV6-1 to TRBJ2-1; 9 bases match TRBD1. Germline V CDR1 and CDR2: MNHNS, SASEGT. CDR3 length: 15 amino acids. The CDR3 is CASTEVGTGSDEQFF. The CDR3 nucleotides read TGTGCCAGCACTGAAGTCGGGACAGGGAGCGATGAGCAGTTCTTC.

The genes are TRBV24-1 and TRBJ2-2, with D unresolved. The CDR3 runs to 14 residues. Germline V CDR1 and CDR2: KGHDR, SFDVKD. The V end lost 1 base, the J end lost 7 bases, and 9 bases lay between the germline ends. CDR3 protein: CATSDFRVGGELFF. Written as DNA, the CDR3 is TGTGCCACCAGTGATTTTCGGGTTGGCGGGGAGCTGTTTTTT.

The rearrangement uses TRBV7-9 and TRBJ2-2, with 7 bases matching TRBD2. Germline lookup yields CDR1 SEHNR and CDR2 FQNEAQ (reference sequence). There are 15 residues in the CDR3. Unmatched junction bases numbered 4, after V lost 2 bases and J lost 4 bases. CDR3 amino acids: CASSLSTSVTGELFF. The CDR3 coding sequence is TGTGCCAGCAGCTTATCTACTAGCGTCACCGGGGAGCTGTTTTTT.

V gene TRBV10-3 combines with J gene TRBJ2-7, with TRBD2 matching over 7 bases. The CDR3 is 14 amino acids. V lost 3 bases and J lost 2; bases outside the gene matches: 4. Germline V gene lookup returns CDR1 ENHRY and CDR2 SYGVKD. In DNA, the CDR3 is TGTGCCATCAGTGAAAGCGGGGAGGCCTACGAGCAGTACTTC. This gives the protein CAISESGEAYEQYF.

This clone has just one count. This chain uses TRBV7-2 with TRBJ2-1; maybe TRBD2 (5 bases). V was shortened by 5 bases and J by 4 bases, with 9 bases between the two germline ends. The CDR3 runs to 13 residues. CDR1 is SGHTA and CDR2 is FQGNSA in the germline V gene. DNA of the CDR3: TGTGCCAGCAGCCTATGGAGGTACAATGAGCAGTTCTTC. It translates to CASSLWRYNEQFF.

CDR3 protein: CASSPGGAPYEQYF. The CDR3, as DNA: TGTGCCAGCAGCCCGGGAGGGGCGCCCTACGAGCAGTACTTC. This chain connects TRBV7-9 to TRBJ2-7, with TRBD2 matching over 8 bases. Germline trimming cut 5 bases from V and 2 bases from J; bases unmatched to any gene: 5. Germline-derived CDR1 and CDR2 are SEHNR and FQNEAQ (reference sequence). The length of the CDR3 is 14 residues.